These 8 T cell receptor beta chains were all obtained from the same sample, sequenced in a study of blood T cells in healthy people across ages. PCR was performed a second time for roughly 6 to 12 cycles using a sample-barcoded 5' primer and a J-beta primer mix. TCRdb re-called the 5' RACE reads with MiXCR, one entry per CDR3 protein. This sample has about 1.5 million distinct CDR3 sequences, with about 42% found just once. Sequenced material: blood. The origin of the receptors is a woman under 30 in good health.

In regard to this clonotype: The germline gene is not matched at one end of the junction; a read error may be the cause. V is TRBV9 and J is TRBJ1-2, with D uncertain. The length of the CDR3 is 14 residues. Germline assignment: CDR1 SGDLS and CDR2 YYNGEE. The CDR3 DNA sequence: TGTACCAGCAGCGTAGGTTCGGGGAACTATGGCTACACCTTC. Protein sequence: CTSSVGSGNYGYTF.

The chain uses TRBV5-1 and TRBJ2-1, with 11 bases aligning to TRBD2. Looked up from germline, CDR1 is SGHRS and CDR2 is YFSETQ. The CDR3 contains 16 residues. V was clipped by 4 bases and J by 5 bases; unmatched bases: 8. CDR3 region: CASSPGTSGPHNEQFF. As DNA, the CDR3 is TGCGCCAGCAGCCCGGGGACTAGCGGACCTCACAATGAGCAGTTCTTC.

This clonotype was seen a few times. This sequence joins TRBV7-8 and TRBJ2-4, with D perhaps matching TRBD2 (5 bases). The DNA end is a closer match to TRBJ2-7, so the J assignment may be wrong. There are 14 residues in the CDR3. Germline CDR1 and CDR2: SGHVS and FQNEAQ. The CDR3, as DNA: TGTGCCAGCAGCCCCGGGGAAAACAGCTACGAGCAGTACTTC. Protein: CASSPGENSYEQYF.

With respect to this clonotype: A much larger clone differs by one base, so this may be a read error. The CDR3 nucleotides read TGTGCCAGCAGTTGGCCGGAGGGGGAGACCCAGTACTTC. It translates to CASSWPEGETQYF. V and J are TRBV12-3 or TRBV12-4 and TRBJ2-5; possibly TRBD2 for D (6 bases). There are 13 residues in the CDR3. V lost 4 bases, J lost 5 bases, and 11 bases lay in between.

V usage is TRBV6-2 or TRBV6-3 and J usage is TRBJ2-5; the D gene is possibly TRBD2 (5 bases). This CDR3 is 14 amino acids long. CDR1 and CDR2 (germline): MNHEY, SVGEGT. V lost 5 bases and J 1 base, leaving 11 bases between the germline ends. The DNA for the CDR3 is TGTGCCAGCAGTGACCTCGGGATCCAAGAGACCCAGTACTTC. Its translation is CASSDLGIQETQYF.

The chain links TRBV2 to TRBJ1-1; D unresolved. The CDR3 loop spans 13 amino acids. Trimming removed 9 bases from V and 8 bases from J, with 19 bases in between. Germline assignment: CDR1 SNHLY and CDR2 FYNNEI. This CDR3 reads CASRSPPVKEAFF. The CDR3 nucleotides read TGTGCCAGTCGTTCTCCCCCCGTGAAAGAAGCTTTCTTT.

This clonotype showed up just a few times. The chain employs TRBV10-3 and TRBJ2-3, with a possible D match to TRBD1 (6 bases). The V and J ends lost 6 bases and 2 bases respectively, with 18 bases between them. The CDR3 consists of 16 residues. Germline loops: CDR1 ENHRY, CDR2 SYGVKD. The CDR3 loop reads CAISRTLQGNTDTQYF. The CDR3 DNA is TGTGCCATCAGCCGAACCCTACAGGGTAACACAGATACGCAGTATTTT.

The V gene is TRBV6-6, the J gene TRBJ2-3; 14 bases agree with TRBD2. The junction had 6 bases not matched to a gene; V was cut back by 2 bases and J by 2 bases. The CDR3 spans 18 residues. Germline V gene lookup returns CDR1 MNHNY and CDR2 SVGAGI (reference sequence). The CDR3 nucleotides are TGTGCCAGCAGTTACGCAGGACTAGCGGGGGGTCTCACAGATACGCAGTATTTT. This gives the protein CASSYAGLAGGLTDTQYF.